This T cell receptor beta chain appears in the sequencing data of a study of blood T cell repertoires in COVID-19. V was trimmed by 2 bases and J by 5 bases, leaving 21 bases between them. Per the germline V gene, CDR1 is MDHEN and CDR2 is SYDVKM. CDR3 size: 17 residues. Profiled with immunoSEQ multiplex PCR; TCRdb holds only in-frame clones, not every one. The sample has 150,000 to 200,000 clones, roughly four fifths seen once. This clonotype was obtained from a woman aged 25 to 39 with acute or convalescent COVID-19. The sample was peripheral blood. The chain couples TRBV28 to TRBJ1-2; the D gene is possibly TRBD1 (5 bases). The chain's CDR3 is CASSLKFPRGVKYGYTF. The DNA for the CDR3 is TGTGCCAGCAGTTTAAAATTTCCCCGGGGGGTAAAATATGGCTACACCTTC.